What follows is one T cell receptor beta chain and its context. This specimen belongs to a study of blood T cell repertoires in COVID-19. The recovered donors of Cohort 3 showed two negative PCRs, clearance, or symptom resolution. In the original workflow: Amplification of reference gene primers was used by the study to estimate nucleated cell counts. Produced via immunoSEQ multiplex PCR; TCRdb's table is partial and in-frame only. The V and J calls and the clone size are those of that table, but D and trimming were determined from the DNA. The profile covers 150,000 to 200,000 clones, with roughly 80% appearing a single time and 9.5% to 11% taken by the ten largest. The CDR3 is 17 residues long. Trimming removed 2 bases from V and 5 bases from J; junction bases left unmatched: 13. Germline values: CDR1 SEHNR, CDR2 FQNEAQ (reference sequence).

Source material: PBMCs or T cells enriched from blood (not recorded which). The V gene is TRBV7-9, the J gene TRBJ2-3; 7 bases are shared with TRBD2. This clonotype originated in a man between 50 and 59 years old who had recovered from COVID-19. The CDR3 spells CASSLTFRLAGGDTQYF. For the CDR3, the DNA is TGTGCCAGCAGCTTAACGTTTCGACTAGCTGGGGGAGATACGCAGTATTTT.